These 9 T cell receptor beta chains were sequenced from one sample in a study of blood T cell repertoires in COVID-19. Measured with immunoSEQ multiplex PCR; TCRdb has only the in-frame clones, and not every one. Here the sample spans 250,000 to 350,000 clones, 88% being singletons. The sequencing sample was made of peripheral blood. These TCRs come from a woman under 40 who had recovered from COVID-19.

The rearrangement joins TRBV13 to TRBJ2-5; TRBD1 matches 8 bases. With V trimmed by 1 base and J by 2 bases, 6 bases remained unmatched. Looked up from germline, CDR1 is PRHDT and CDR2 is FYEKMQ (reference sequence). The CDR3 extends over 16 amino acids. The CDR3 is CASSLAGTGHQETQYF. CDR3 in DNA: TGTGCCAGCAGCTTAGCCGGGACAGGACATCAAGAGACCCAGTACTTC.

The chain recombines TRBV28 with TRBJ1-2; 7 bases line up with TRBD1. Losses at the gene ends were 6 bases for V and 5 bases for J; bases not matched to a gene: 15. The CDR3 length is 16 residues. Germline lookup yields CDR1 MDHEN and CDR2 SYDVKM. In DNA form, the CDR3 reads TGTGCCAGCAGCAGGACCTACGGGACAGCAGGTTATGGCTACACCTTC. Translation gives CASSRTYGTAGYGYTF.

To note about this clone: Within the sample, other DNA sequences also encode this same CDR3. The V call is TRBV28, the J call TRBJ2-7; maybe TRBD1 (7 bases). Germline assignment: CDR1 MDHEN and CDR2 SYDVKM. V lost 2 bases and J lost 3, with 11 bases in between. The CDR3 has 14 amino acids. The DNA for the CDR3 is TGTGCCAGCAGTTTAGGCCAGGGGGGCTACGAGCAGTACTTC. Protein: CASSLGQGGYEQYF.

The chain is built from TRBV9 and TRBJ1-5, with 7 bases identical to TRBD1. Germline values: CDR1 SGDLS, CDR2 YYNGEE. V was pared by 3 bases and J by 9 bases, with 12 bases of the junction left unmatched. The CDR3 has 15 residues. The CDR3 nucleotides are TGTGCCAGCAGCGCCTCCGGGACAGCGGACCGGCCCCAGCATTTT. Its translation is CASSASGTADRPQHF.

The chain joins TRBV2 to TRBJ2-3; 9 bases align to TRBD1. CDR1 is SNHLY and CDR2 is FYNNEI in the germline V gene. V was clipped by 5 bases and J by 4 bases; unmatched bases: 7. The CDR3 runs to 15 residues. The CDR3 loop reads CASSFRTGDADTQYF. The CDR3 nucleotides read TGTGCCAGCAGTTTCCGGACAGGGGACGCAGATACGCAGTATTTT.

Here the CDR3 reads CATLRGTGGQPQHF. The DNA of the CDR3 is TGTGCCACCCTGCGGGGGACAGGGGGTCAGCCCCAGCATTTT. This rearrangement joins TRBV28 to TRBJ1-5, with TRBD1 matching 11 bases. This CDR3 has 14 residues. V shed 10 bases and J 6 bases; nucleotides not matched to a gene: 8. Germline CDR1 is MDHEN and CDR2 is SYDVKM.

This clone showed up just a few times. DNA of the CDR3: TGTGCCAGTAGTATGGGACTTTCAAACATTCAGTACTTC. Encoded protein: CASSMGLSNIQYF. The genes are TRBV19 and TRBJ2-4, with TRBD2 as a possible D gene (6 bases). This CDR3 has 13 residues. The V gene lost 3 bases and the J gene lost 6 bases, with 9 bases spanning the gap. From germline, CDR1 is LNHDA and CDR2 SQIVND (reference sequence).

The rearrangement links TRBV19 to TRBJ1-6; possibly TRBD1 for D (5 bases). The germline V gene has CDR1 LNHDA and CDR2 SQIVND (reference sequence). The length of the CDR3 is 14 residues. V was pared by 3 bases and J by 5 bases, with 8 bases between. The CDR3 region has the DNA TGTGCCAGTAGTATGCCCAGGGATAATTCACCCCTCCACTTT. Translation gives CASSMPRDNSPLHF.

Remarks on this clone: Other DNA sequences in this sample translate to the same CDR3. This sequence joins TRBV3-1 (or the pseudogene TRBV3-2) and TRBJ1-2; D is perhaps TRBD1 (6 bases). There are 14 residues in the CDR3. Germline-derived CDR1 and CDR2 are LGHDT and YNNKEL (reference sequence). V dropped 2 bases and J dropped 8 bases, with 15 bases sitting between them. CDR3 sequence (DNA): TGTGCCAGCAGCCAACAAGGGGGGGGTCCGGGCTACACCTTC. Amino acid sequence: CASSQQGGGPGYTF.